This TCR beta chain was sequenced for a study of blood T cell repertoires in COVID-19. Study-level background: From the United States, Italy and Spain came samples of acute and convalescent COVID-19. Sample material is recorded as cDNA or gDNA derived from T cells, B-cell-depleted T cells, or PBMCs.

V lost 6 bases and J 2 bases, leaving 20 bases between the germline ends. The CDR3 consists of 15 residues. The germline V gene has CDR1 SQVTM and CDR2 ANQGSEA. The assay was immunoSEQ multiplex PCR, and TCRdb's table has in-frame clones only and misses some. The table has roughly 290,000 clones, approximately 84% seen once. Sequencing used peripheral blood. The chain is built from TRBV29-1 and TRBJ2-7; D may be TRBD1 (5 bases). The source is a person between 70 and 80 years old with COVID-19, enrolled during active disease. For the CDR3, the DNA is TGCAGCGTCGCCCAGGGAACTAACTTTACCTACGAGCAGTACTTC. The encoded protein is CSVAQGTNFTYEQYF.